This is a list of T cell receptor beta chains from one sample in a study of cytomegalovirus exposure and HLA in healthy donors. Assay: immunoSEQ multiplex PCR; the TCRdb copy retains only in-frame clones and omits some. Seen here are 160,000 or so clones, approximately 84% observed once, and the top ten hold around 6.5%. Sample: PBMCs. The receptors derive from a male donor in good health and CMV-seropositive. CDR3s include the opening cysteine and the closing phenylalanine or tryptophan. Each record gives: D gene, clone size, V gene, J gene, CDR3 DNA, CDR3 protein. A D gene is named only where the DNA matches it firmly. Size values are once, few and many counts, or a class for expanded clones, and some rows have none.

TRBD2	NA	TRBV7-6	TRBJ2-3	TGTGCCAGCAGCTTAGCGGGAGGGCTTGATACGCAGTATTTT	CASSLAGGLDTQYF
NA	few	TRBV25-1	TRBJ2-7	TGTGCCAGCAGTGGGCAGGGGTTTAAGGCCTACGAGCAGTACTTC	CASSGQGFKAYEQYF
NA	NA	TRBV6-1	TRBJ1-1	TGTGCCAGCAGGGTACAGGAGACCATGAACACTGAAGCTTTCTTT	CASRVQETMNTEAFF
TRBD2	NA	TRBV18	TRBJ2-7	TGTGCCAGCTTAGGGACTAGCGGGATGAGCTCCTACGAGCAGTACTTC	CASLGTSGMSSYEQYF
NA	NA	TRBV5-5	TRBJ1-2	TGTGCCAGCAGCTTGCCTAATTATGGCTACACCTTC	CASSLPNYGYTF
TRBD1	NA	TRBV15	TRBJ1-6	TGTGCCACCAGCAGAGACCCGGACAGGGGGTCATCACCCCTCCACTTT	CATSRDPDRGSSPLHF
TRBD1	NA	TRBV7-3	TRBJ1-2	TGTGCCAGCAGCCATGGGACAGTTTATGGCTACACCTTC	CASSHGTVYGYTF
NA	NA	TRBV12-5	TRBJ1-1	TGTGCTAGTGGGTACGGCCGGACAAAAGCTTTCTTT	CASGYGRTKAFF
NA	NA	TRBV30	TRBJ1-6	TGTGCCTGGAGTTCTTCTTCCTATAATTCACCCCTCCACTTT	CAWSSSSYNSPLHF
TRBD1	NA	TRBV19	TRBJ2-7	TGTGCCAGTAGCCTATCTGCGACAGGGGGCAAGCAGTACTTC	CASSLSATGGKQYF
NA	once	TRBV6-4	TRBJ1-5	TGTGCCAGCAGTGAGGGGGCAGGGCATCAGCCCCAGCATTTT	CASSEGAGHQPQHF
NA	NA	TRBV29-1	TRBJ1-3	TGCAGCGCCGGAGCGGTAAACACCATATATTTT	CSAGAVNTIYF
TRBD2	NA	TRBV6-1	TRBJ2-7	TGTGCCAGCAGTAAAGCCGGGACTAGCGGGAGCTACGAGCAGTACTTC	CASSKAGTSGSYEQYF
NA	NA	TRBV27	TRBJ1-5	TGTGCCAGCAGTTTATCCCGGGACTACAATCAGCCCCAGCATTTT	CASSLSRDYNQPQHF
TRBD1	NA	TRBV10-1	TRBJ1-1	TGCGCCAGCCTCCAGGACAGGGAAGCTTTCTTT	CASLQDREAFF
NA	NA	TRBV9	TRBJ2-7	TGTGCCAGCAGCCCAGGGGGGAGCGAGCAGTACTTC	CASSPGGSEQYF
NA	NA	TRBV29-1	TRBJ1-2	TGCAGCGTAGCCCAGGGTTATCTACAAGGCTACACCTTC	CSVAQGYLQGYTF
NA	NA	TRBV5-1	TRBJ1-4	TGCGCCAGCAGCAGAGGGCCCATTAATGAAAAACTGTTTTTT	CASSRGPINEKLFF
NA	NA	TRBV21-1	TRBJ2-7	TGTGCCAGCAGCAAGGGACTAGCGGGAAGAATCGAGCAGTACTTC	CASSKGLAGRIEQYF
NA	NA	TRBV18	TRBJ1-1	TGTGCCAGCTCACCCCAGCGGGGAGGGGACACTGAAGCTTTCTTT	CASSPQRGGDTEAFF
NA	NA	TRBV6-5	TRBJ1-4	TGTGCCAGCAGTTACTCGACCATCCGGGGGGGGGAAAAACTGTTTTTT	CASSYSTIRGGEKLFF
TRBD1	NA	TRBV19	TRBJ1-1	TGTGCCAGTAGCACGGGACAGACTTCCCCTGAAGCTTTCTTT	CASSTGQTSPEAFF